This paragraph covers one T cell receptor (beta chain) sequence. This entry is derived from a study of blood T cell repertoires in COVID-19. Study-level background: Sites across the United States, Italy and Spain contributed samples from acute and convalescent COVID-19.

In the original analysis: Cell counts per sample came from amplifying reference gene primers. Assay: immunoSEQ multiplex PCR; the TCRdb copy retains only in-frame clones and omits some. V and J calls plus clone size are reproduced from that table; the DNA served to infer D and trimming. The profile shows hundreds of thousands of clones, 87% of them singletons. Per germline, CDR1 SNHLY and CDR2 FYNNEI. With 4 bases clipped from V and 4 bases from J, the junction kept 5 bases outside the gene matches. The CDR3 covers 15 residues. Participant ages covered roughly 18 to 89 years across approximately 25 US areas. Cohort placement rested on clinical history that participants reported themselves.

The sequence came from a woman between 18 and 29 years old with acute COVID-19. V is TRBV2 and J is TRBJ1-3, with TRBD1 matching 9 bases. The sample comprised PBMCs or T cells enriched from blood (not recorded which). The CDR3 region has the DNA TGTGCCAGCAGTGGGGGACAGGGTAGCGGAAACACCATATATTTT. Amino acid sequence: CASSGGQGSGNTIYF.